Shown below are 4 T cell receptor beta chains from a single sample sequenced in a study of shared clonotypes between healthy human individuals. Libraries were prepared by immunoSEQ multiplex PCR; TCRdb keeps only in-frame clonotypes and omits some of them. Found here are 550,000 to 800,000 clones, about 74% of them singletons; the top ten hold approximately 1.6%. What was sequenced was memory CD4+ T cells sorted from blood. Subset: CD45RA-negative fraction. The receptors were sampled from a woman in her twenties or thirties in good health.

This clone was seen just once. The chain recombines TRBV27 with TRBJ1-2, with a possible D match to TRBD1 (5 bases). Germline V gives CDR1 MNHEY, CDR2 SMNVEV (reference sequence). The ends were cut back, 4 bases at V and 4 bases at J, with 10 bases in the middle. This CDR3 comprises 13 residues. This CDR3 is CASSYKGTYGYTF. CDR3 sequence (DNA): TGTGCCAGCAGTTACAAGGGGACCTATGGCTACACCTTC.

This clone was detected a few times. J is TRBJ2-3 and V is TRBV7-9; D is perhaps TRBD1 (6 bases). Germline V lookup: CDR1 SEHNR, CDR2 FQNEAQ (reference sequence). Trimming removed 1 base at V and 2 bases at J, with 22 bases between. The CDR3 is 19 amino acids. DNA for the CDR3: TGTGCCAGCAGCTTAGGCCGTAGCTTGTACAGGGTCTACACAGATACGCAGTATTTT. This gives the protein CASSLGRSLYRVYTDTQYF.

The chain combines TRBV7-2 with TRBJ1-2, with D tentatively TRBD1 (5 bases). Between the trimmed V and J ends, which lost 1 base and 1 base, there was a span of 13 bases. The V gene's germline CDR1 is SGHTA and CDR2 FQGNSA. The CDR3 runs 16 residues. CDR3 in DNA: TGTGCCAGCAGCTTAGAGGAGGCAGGGAATAACTATGGCTACACCTTC. Translation: CASSLEEAGNNYGYTF.

The CDR3 reads CASSQDRGGEQFF. As DNA, the CDR3 is TGCGCCAGCAGCCAAGATAGGGGTGGCGAGCAGTTCTTC. V usage is TRBV4-1 and J usage is TRBJ2-1; D might be TRBD1 (5 bases). With 0 bases removed from V and 10 bases from J, the gap between germline ends came to 10 bases. This CDR3 region has 13 residues. Germline CDR1 reads MGHRA; CDR2 reads YSYEKL.